The next 4 T cell receptor beta chains were all read from a single sample in a study of regulatory T cells in long-lasting Graves disease. The time point here: newly diagnosed GD, antithyroid drugs for less than 3 months. PBMC RNA was the source of the TCR library. Assembly of TCR beta libraries relied on iRepertoire HTBI primers together with Arm-PCR of CDR3 regions. TCRdb reanalysed the multiplex PCR reads using MiXCR and keeps one entry per CDR3 protein. The sample consists of 400,000 to 500,000 distinct CDR3 sequences, around 14% of them appearing once. The same sample was also studied in work on T cells in Graves' hyperthyroidism and ophthalmopathy.

Specimen: peripheral blood mononuclear cells (PBMCs), collected at new diagnosis, from a patient treated with antithyroid drugs. The source of these receptors is a woman aged 25 to 39 with Graves disease.

This clonotype was detected ten times or more. The chain recombines TRBV20-1 with TRBJ1-6; TRBD1 might be the D (5 bases). The CDR3 is 14 amino acids. CDR1 and CDR2 (germline): DFQATT, SNEGSKA (reference sequence). V was trimmed by 5 bases and J by 3 bases, leaving 11 bases between them. As DNA, the CDR3 is TGCAGTGCTGGGGCGAGGAACTATAATTCACCCCTCCACTTT. Translating it yields CSAGARNYNSPLHF.

V and J are TRBV15 and TRBJ2-1; no reliable D call. CDR3 size: 14 residues. V was clipped by 5 bases and J by 0 bases, with 8 bases between them. CDR1 LNHNV and CDR2 YYDKDF come from the germline V gene (reference sequence). This chain's CDR3 is CATSLRSSYNEQFF. The CDR3 DNA is TGTGCCACCAGCCTGAGAAGCTCCTACAATGAGCAGTTCTTC.

This clonotype was observed at least ten times. The chain joins TRBV11-1 to TRBJ2-5, with 7 positions matching TRBD2. This CDR3 spans 16 amino acids. The germline V gene encodes CDR1 SGHAT and CDR2 FQDESV (reference sequence). The junction had 7 bases not matched to a gene; V was cut back by 2 bases and J by 1 base. CDR3 nucleotides: TGTGCCAGCAGCTTATCGTTGCTAGCGGTCCAAGAGACCCAGTACTTC. As protein: CASSLSLLAVQETQYF.

This clonotype was seen ten or more times. The rearrangement links TRBV27 to TRBJ2-3, with D unclear. Germline V gives CDR1 MNHEY, CDR2 SMNVEV (reference sequence). Trimming removed 6 bases at V and 7 bases at J, with 20 bases between. This CDR3 has 15 amino acids. The CDR3 nucleotides are TGTGCCAGCAGCCCCACTTGGGCCAGACGAAATACGCAGTATTTT. Translation gives CASSPTWARRNTQYF.